These T cell receptor beta chains were read from a single sample in a study of blood T cell repertoires in COVID-19. Assay used: immunoSEQ multiplex PCR; TCRdb lists only in-frame clones, some missing. Of almost 350,000 clones in the sample, around 90% were seen once. The material sequenced was peripheral blood. These TCRs come from a woman in her sixties or seventies with COVID-19, enrolled during active disease. Each CDR3 is given with its conserved first and last residue. A D gene is named only where the DNA matches it firmly. Some rows mark clone size as missing; the rest say once, few, many or name a class of expanded clone.

clone_size,d_call,j_call,v_call,cdr3_nt,cdr3_aa
NA,NA,TRBJ2-5,TRBV6-5,TGTGCCAGCAGTACGGGGGAGACCCAGTACTTC,CASSTGETQYF
NA,NA,TRBJ2-6,TRBV6-1,TGTGCCAGCAGTGAAAAGAGCTCTGGGGCCAACGTCCTAACTTTC,CASSEKSSGANVLTF
NA,NA,TRBJ2-1,TRBV5-4,TGTGCCAGCACCGACCCTAGGAATGAGCAGTTCTTC,CASTDPRNEQFF
NA,NA,TRBJ1-1,TRBV19,TGTGCCAGTAGTTCCCAGGGTCGCACTGAAGCTTTCTTT,CASSSQGRTEAFF
once,NA,TRBJ2-1,TRBV7-3,TGTGCCAGCAGCTTAGAACCGGGGGTCGGCTACAATGAGCAGTTCTTC,CASSLEPGVGYNEQFF
once,NA,TRBJ1-5,TRBV21-1,TGTGCCAGCAGCAATCTGGAGGTCGGTCAGCCCCAGCATTTT,CASSNLEVGQPQHF
NA,TRBD1,TRBJ2-2,TRBV5-1,TGCGCCAGCAGCCCACCGACAGGGGACACCGGGGAGCTGTTTTTT,CASSPPTGDTGELFF
NA,TRBD1,TRBJ1-2,TRBV28,TGTGCCAGCAAGAGGACAGGGGGCGCTTTCTATGGCTACACCTTC,CASKRTGGAFYGYTF
NA,NA,TRBJ1-5,TRBV2,TGTGCCAGCAGTGGAGCTACTAAGGGGCAGCCCCAGCATTTT,CASSGATKGQPQHF
NA,TRBD2,TRBJ2-1,TRBV10-1,TGCGCCAGCAGCGACCCTCTAGCGGGGGGGATTAATGAGCAGTTCTTC,CASSDPLAGGINEQFF
once,TRBD2,TRBJ2-3,TRBV9,TGTGCCAGCAGCGTGGGTAGCGGGGTCACAGATACGCAGTATTTT,CASSVGSGVTDTQYF
few,NA,TRBJ1-5,TRBV2,TGTGCCAGCAGAACTGGAATCAATCAGGTCGGGCCCCAGCATTTT,CASRTGINQVGPQHF
NA,NA,TRBJ2-5,TRBV9,TGTGCCAGCAGCGTAGGGACTGGAACTCAAGAGACCCAGTACTTC,CASSVGTGTQETQYF
NA,NA,TRBJ1-1,TRBV7-6,TGTGCCAGCAGCTTAGTTACTGACACTGAAGCTTTCTTT,CASSLVTDTEAFF
NA,TRBD2,TRBJ2-1,TRBV7-2,TGTGCCAGCAGCTTGGCTCCGGGACTAGTAGCTAATGAGCAGTTCTTC,CASSLAPGLVANEQFF
NA,TRBD2,TRBJ2-3,TRBV10-3,TGTGCCATCAGCCCCGGGACTAGGGATTTGGATACGCAGTATTTT,CAISPGTRDLDTQYF
NA,NA,TRBJ1-2,TRBV6-5,TGTGCCAGCAGAAACCCCGGCGGAGGGACCCACTTC,CASRNPGGGTHF
once,TRBD1,TRBJ1-6,TRBV6-1,TGTGCCAGCAGTGAAGCTACCAGGGGGCTTTCACCCCTCCACTTT,CASSEATRGLSPLHF
NA,NA,TRBJ1-1,TRBV4-1,TGCGCCAGCAGCCCTTACTTGAACACTGAAGCTTTCTTT,CASSPYLNTEAFF
once,TRBD1,TRBJ1-2,TRBV28,TGTGCCAGCAGCCGCGGACAGGGGGCGAGAGGCTACACCTTC,CASSRGQGARGYTF
NA,TRBD2,TRBJ2-1,TRBV7-7,TGTGCCAGCAGCCCGTCTCCTACTAGCGGATCTTACAATGAGCAGTTCTTC,CASSPSPTSGSYNEQFF
NA,NA,TRBJ1-1,TRBV5-8,TGTGCCAGCAGCCCGCTGGACATTGAAGCTTTCTTT,CASSPLDIEAFF
NA,TRBD1,TRBJ1-5,TRBV20-1,TGCAGTGCTAGTGCCTTCACCGGGACAGGGGATCAGCCCCAGCATTTT,CSASAFTGTGDQPQHF
NA,TRBD2,TRBJ2-5,TRBV10-3,TGTGCCATCAGTCCCACTATAGCGGGGGGTCGGGAGACCCAGTACTTC,CAISPTIAGGRETQYF
NA,TRBD2,TRBJ2-1,TRBV11-2,TGTGCCAGCAGCCCTTCCGGACTAGCGGGGGGGAATGAGCAGTTCTTC,CASSPSGLAGGNEQFF
NA,NA,TRBJ1-2,TRBV21-1,TGTGCCAGCAGCAAAGATTACGGGGGGTGTGGGAATGGCTACACCTTC,CASSKDYGGCGNGYTF
NA,NA,TRBJ1-1,TRBV7-2,TGTGCCAGCAGCTTGCAGGGGACCAGCACTGAAGCTTTCTTT,CASSLQGTSTEAFF
NA,NA,TRBJ2-7,TRBV5-6,TGTGCCAGCAGCCCGGGGGGCACCGCCTACGAGCAGTACTTC,CASSPGGTAYEQYF
NA,TRBD1,TRBJ2-5,TRBV6-5,TGTGCCAGCAGTCCCGGGGACAGTGAAGAGACCCAGTACTTC,CASSPGDSEETQYF
NA,NA,TRBJ1-4,TRBV14,TGTGCCAGCAGCCAACGTCCGATAGATGAAAAACTGTTTTTT,CASSQRPIDEKLFF
NA,TRBD1,TRBJ2-2,TRBV5-4,TGTGCCAGCAGCTTGCCCGGACAGGGAAGAACCGGGGAGCTGTTTTTT,CASSLPGQGRTGELFF
NA,NA,TRBJ1-2,TRBV27,TGTGCCAGCAGGGGGGGAGGTTGGAACTATGGCTACACCTTC,CASRGGGWNYGYTF
NA,NA,TRBJ2-1,TRBV6-5,TGTGCCAGCAGTTACGGTCACAGGGACCGTTACAATGAGCAGTTCTTC,CASSYGHRDRYNEQFF
NA,NA,TRBJ1-3,TRBV6-1,TGTGCCAGCAGTGATAGGTCCGGGGCTGGAAACACCATATATTTT,CASSDRSGAGNTIYF
NA,TRBD1,TRBJ2-7,TRBV6-5,TGTGCCAGCAGAACCGGACAGGGGGGCTCCTACGAGCAGTACTTC,CASRTGQGGSYEQYF
NA,NA,TRBJ1-2,TRBV12-2,TGTGCAAGTCGCTACAGAGAAAAGCGGGGAATGGATGGCTACACCTTC,CASRYREKRGMDGYTF
NA,TRBD1,TRBJ1-2,TRBV18,TGTGCCAGCTCACCCGACAGGGACGTCTATGGCTACACCTTC,CASSPDRDVYGYTF
NA,NA,TRBJ2-2,TRBV30,TGTGCCTGGAGTCTACAACCGGGACTTAACACCGGGGAGCTGTTTTTT,CAWSLQPGLNTGELFF
NA,NA,TRBJ1-1,TRBV7-3,TGTGCCAGCAGCTTAACGGTAGGGGGAGGGAAGAACACTGAAGCTTTCTTT,CASSLTVGGGKNTEAFF
once,TRBD1,TRBJ1-1,TRBV28,TGTGCCAGCAGTCCCCACAGGGGATGGGGCACTGAAGCTTTCTTT,CASSPHRGWGTEAFF
NA,NA,TRBJ1-1,TRBV6-1,TGTGCCAGCAGTGAAGCAACGGGGGGCACTGAAGCTTTCTTT,CASSEATGGTEAFF
few,NA,TRBJ1-3,TRBV6-5,TGTGCCAGCAGTATTCAGGTCATCTCTGGAAACACCATATATTTT,CASSIQVISGNTIYF